The rows below give T cell receptor beta chains drawn from one sample of a study of T cells in Graves' hyperthyroidism and ophthalmopathy. TCRdb reprocessed the multiplex PCR reads with MiXCR, giving one entry per CDR3 protein. Of around 300,000 distinct CDR3 sequences listed, less than 30% are singletons. The sample taken for sequencing was blood. The receptor set was obtained from a man between 35 and 55 years old with Graves' hyperthyroidism that later progressed to Graves' ophthalmopathy. CDR3s include the opening cysteine and the closing phenylalanine or tryptophan. Clone size appears in some rows only: once, few, many, or a class for an expanded clone.

abundance,v_gene,CDR3aa
many,TRBV6-5,CASSYGSGGVYEQYF
many,TRBV27,CASSLGLAGVHEQYF
.,TRBV3-1,CASSWRQEDHEQYF
many,TRBV2,CASKKLAGRLEQYF
many,TRBV12-3/TRBV12-4,CASSLRTSGRAGETQYF
few,TRBV12-3/TRBV12-4,CASSGRHQGEAFF
.,TRBV11-2,CASSWAAGEGETQYF
many,TRBV20-1,CSARDPLGTSSAEQYF
few,TRBV2,CASSAGRGRFETQYF
.,TRBV24-1,CATSEGSGTSGRGLFF
.,TRBV28,CASSPSLPGRPEAFF
few,TRBV5-1,CASSLSLAGTNTGELFF
many,TRBV20-1,CSAKDKNYGYTF
many,TRBV12-3/TRBV12-4,CASSLGTSGSLYEQYF
many,TRBV10-2,CASGRQTNTEAFF
many,TRBV6-5,CASSYTRDTITYEQYF
many,TRBV18,CASRTSRSNYGYTF
few,TRBV19,CASGQAYSNQPQHF
few,TRBV12-3/TRBV12-4,CASSWLGNTGELFF
few,TRBV7-3,CASSLGHYRGRETQYF
many,TRBV30,CAWSRLSPGETQYF
few,TRBV28,CASSPGRDQETQYF
.,TRBV11-2,CASSPRLAGAFYEQYF
many,TRBV5-6,CASSRVPSLSGNEQFF